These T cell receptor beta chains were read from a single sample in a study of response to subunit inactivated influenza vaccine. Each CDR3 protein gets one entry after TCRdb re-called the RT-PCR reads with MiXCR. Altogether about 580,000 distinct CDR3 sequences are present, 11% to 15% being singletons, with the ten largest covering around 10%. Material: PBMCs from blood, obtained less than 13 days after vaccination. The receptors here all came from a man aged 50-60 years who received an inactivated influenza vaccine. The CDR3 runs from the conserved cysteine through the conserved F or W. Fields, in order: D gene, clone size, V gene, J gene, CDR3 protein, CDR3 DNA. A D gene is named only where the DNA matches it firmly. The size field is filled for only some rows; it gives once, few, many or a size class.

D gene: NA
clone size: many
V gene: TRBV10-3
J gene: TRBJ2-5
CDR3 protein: CAISEGAGVPQETQYF
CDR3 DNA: TGTGCCATCAGTGAAGGAGCGGGCGTACCCCAAGAGACCCAGTACTTC

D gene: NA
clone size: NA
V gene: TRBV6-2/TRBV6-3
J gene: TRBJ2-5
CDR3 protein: CASSYFGQQETQYF
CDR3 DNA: TGTGCCAGCAGTTACTTCGGACAGCAAGAGACCCAGTACTTC

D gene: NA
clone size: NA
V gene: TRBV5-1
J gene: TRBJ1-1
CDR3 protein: CASSWDDLIAEAFF
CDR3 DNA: TGCGCCAGCAGCTGGGACGATCTCATCGCTGAAGCTTTCTTT

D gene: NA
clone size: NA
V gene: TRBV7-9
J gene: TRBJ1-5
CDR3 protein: CASSWGVGDQPQHF
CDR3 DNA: TGTGCCAGCAGCTGGGGGGTAGGAGATCAGCCCCAGCATTTT

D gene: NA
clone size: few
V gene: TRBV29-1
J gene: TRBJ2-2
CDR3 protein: CSVVMRTNSGELFF
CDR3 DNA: TGCAGCGTTGTTATGCGGACCAACAGCGGGGAGCTGTTTTTT

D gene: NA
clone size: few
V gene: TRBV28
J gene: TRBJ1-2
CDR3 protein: CASSLGVQGNYGYTF
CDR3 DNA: TGTGCCAGCAGTTTAGGTGTCCAGGGGAACTATGGCTACACCTTC

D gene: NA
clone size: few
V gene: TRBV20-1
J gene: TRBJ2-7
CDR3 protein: CSASLGSFTYEQYF
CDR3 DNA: TGCAGTGCTAGTCTAGGCAGTTTCACCTACGAGCAGTACTTC

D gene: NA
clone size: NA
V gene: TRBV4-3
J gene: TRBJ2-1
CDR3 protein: CASSKTLDYNEQFF
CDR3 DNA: TGCGCCAGCAGCAAAACCCTGGATTACAATGAGCAGTTCTTC

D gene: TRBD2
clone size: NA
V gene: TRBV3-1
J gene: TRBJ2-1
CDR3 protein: CASSQGTSGTYNEQFF
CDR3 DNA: TGTGCCAGCAGCCAAGGGACTAGCGGTACCTACAATGAGCAGTTCTTC

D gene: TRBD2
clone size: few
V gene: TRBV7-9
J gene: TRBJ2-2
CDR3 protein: CASSPSGSTGELFF
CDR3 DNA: TGTGCCAGCAGCCCTAGCGGGAGCACCGGGGAGCTGTTTTTT

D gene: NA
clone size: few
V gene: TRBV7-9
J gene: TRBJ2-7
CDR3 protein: CASSFRSGKAYEQYF
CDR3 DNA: TGTGCCAGCAGCTTCAGATCCGGGAAAGCCTACGAGCAGTACTTC

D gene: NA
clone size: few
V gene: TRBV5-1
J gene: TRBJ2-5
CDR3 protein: CASSLGMGRGETQYF
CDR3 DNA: TGCGCCAGCAGCTTGGGAATGGGTCGCGGGGAGACCCAGTACTTC

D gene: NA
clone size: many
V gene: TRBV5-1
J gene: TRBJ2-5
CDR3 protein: CASSLVAGNQETQYF
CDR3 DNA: TGCGCCAGCAGCTTGGTCGCCGGGAACCAAGAGACCCAGTACTTC

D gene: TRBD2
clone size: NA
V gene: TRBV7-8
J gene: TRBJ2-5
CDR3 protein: CAGSRGLAGQETQYF
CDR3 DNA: TGTGCCGGCAGCCGGGGACTAGCGGGACAAGAGACCCAGTACTTC

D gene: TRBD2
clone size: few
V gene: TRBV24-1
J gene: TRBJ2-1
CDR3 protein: CATSDSGSGGASYNEQFF
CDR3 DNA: TGTGCCACCAGTGATTCGGGTAGCGGGGGCGCCTCCTACAATGAGCAGTTCTTC

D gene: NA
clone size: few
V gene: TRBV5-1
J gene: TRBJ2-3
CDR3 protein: CASSLRWEVITDTQYF
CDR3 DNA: TGCGCCAGCAGCTTGAGGTGGGAGGTAATCACAGATACGCAGTATTTT

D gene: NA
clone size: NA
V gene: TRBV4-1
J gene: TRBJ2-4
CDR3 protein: CASSQIDTDIQYF
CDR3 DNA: TGCGCCAGCAGCCAAATTGACACCGACATTCAGTACTTC

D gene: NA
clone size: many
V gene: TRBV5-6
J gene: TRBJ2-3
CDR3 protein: CASSSDPGGGTDTQYF
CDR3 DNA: TGTGCCAGCAGCTCCGACCCTGGCGGGGGCACAGATACGCAGTATTTT

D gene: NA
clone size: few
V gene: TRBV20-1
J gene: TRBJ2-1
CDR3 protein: CSARVASPGYNEQFF
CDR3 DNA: TGCAGTGCTAGAGTTGCTAGCCCTGGATACAATGAGCAGTTCTTC

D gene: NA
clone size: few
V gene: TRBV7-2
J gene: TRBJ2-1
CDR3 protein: CASSGSGNFNEQFF
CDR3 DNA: TGTGCCAGCAGCGGGAGTGGGAATTTCAATGAGCAGTTCTTC

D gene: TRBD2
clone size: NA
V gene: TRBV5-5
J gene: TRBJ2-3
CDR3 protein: CASSQSGGARLTDTQYF
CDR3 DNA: TGTGCCAGCAGCCAAAGCGGGGGGGCCCGGTTAACAGATACGCAGTATTTT

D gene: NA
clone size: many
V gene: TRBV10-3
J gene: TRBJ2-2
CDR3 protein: CAIRVTGELFF
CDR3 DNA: TGTGCCATTAGGGTCACCGGGGAGCTGTTTTTT

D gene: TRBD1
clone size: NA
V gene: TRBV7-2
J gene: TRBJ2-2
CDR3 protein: CASSLRPGGAGGELFF
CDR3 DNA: TGTGCCAGCAGCTTAAGGCCAGGGGGCGCGGGCGGGGAGCTGTTTTTT

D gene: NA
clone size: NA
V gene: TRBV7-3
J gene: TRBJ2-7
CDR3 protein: CASSPGLRDEQYF
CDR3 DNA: TGTGCCAGCAGCCCGGGCCTACGGGACGAGCAGTACTTC

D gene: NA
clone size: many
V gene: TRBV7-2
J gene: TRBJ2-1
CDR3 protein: CASRSLRVYNEQFF
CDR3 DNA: TGTGCCAGCAGGTCCTTGCGGGTCTACAATGAGCAGTTCTTC

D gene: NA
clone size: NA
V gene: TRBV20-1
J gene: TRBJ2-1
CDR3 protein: CSGTDPGSSYNEQFF
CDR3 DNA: TGCAGTGGGACAGACCCTGGGAGCTCCTACAATGAGCAGTTCTTC

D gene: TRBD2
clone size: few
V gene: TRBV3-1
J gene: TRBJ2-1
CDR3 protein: CASSPGMRGENNEQFF
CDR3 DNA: TGTGCCAGCAGCCCAGGCATGCGGGGGGAAAACAATGAGCAGTTCTTC

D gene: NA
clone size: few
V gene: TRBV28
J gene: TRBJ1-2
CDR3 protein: CASSPPVGGTYGYTF
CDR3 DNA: TGTGCCAGCAGTCCCCCGGTTGGCGGAACCTATGGCTACACCTTC

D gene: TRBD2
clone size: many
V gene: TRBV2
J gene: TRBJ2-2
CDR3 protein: CASSGEGPGELFF
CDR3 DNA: TGTGCCAGCAGTGGGGAGGGCCCGGGGGAGCTGTTTTTT